The present TCR beta chain was sequenced within a study of blood T cell repertoires in COVID-19. The table came from immunoSEQ multiplex PCR; TCRdb's copy has only in-frame clones and leaves some out. The profile shows 250,000 to 350,000 clones, more than 80% of them singletons. This clonotype was sampled from a woman between 25 and 40 years old with active or convalescent COVID-19. The material sequenced was peripheral blood.

In nucleotides, the CDR3 is TGTGCCAGCAGCTTGGAACTAGCGGATTCAGATACGCAGTATTTT. As protein: CASSLELADSDTQYF. The genes are TRBV5-4 and TRBJ2-3; TRBD2 matches at 8 bases. CDR1 is SGHNT and CDR2 is YYREEE in the germline V gene (reference sequence). The CDR3 length is 15 residues. After removal of 0 bases from V and 4 bases from J, the junction contained 4 bases not matched to a gene.